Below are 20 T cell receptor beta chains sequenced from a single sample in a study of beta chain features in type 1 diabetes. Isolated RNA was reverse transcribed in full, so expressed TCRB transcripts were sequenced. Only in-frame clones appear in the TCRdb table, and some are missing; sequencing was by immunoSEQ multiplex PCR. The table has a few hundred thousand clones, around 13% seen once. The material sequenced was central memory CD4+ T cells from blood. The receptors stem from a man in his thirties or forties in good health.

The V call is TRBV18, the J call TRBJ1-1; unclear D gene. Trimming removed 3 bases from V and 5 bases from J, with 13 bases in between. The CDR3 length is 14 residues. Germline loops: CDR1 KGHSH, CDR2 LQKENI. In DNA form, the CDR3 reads TGTGCCAGCTCACCCCAGGAAACTCGGACTGAAGCTTTCTTT. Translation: CASSPQETRTEAFF.

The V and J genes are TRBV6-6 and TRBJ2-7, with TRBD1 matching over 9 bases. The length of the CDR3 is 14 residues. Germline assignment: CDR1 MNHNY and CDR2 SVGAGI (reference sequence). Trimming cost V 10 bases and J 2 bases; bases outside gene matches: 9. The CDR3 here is CAIRSGTGTYEQYF. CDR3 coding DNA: TGTGCCATCAGATCCGGGACAGGGACCTACGAGCAGTACTTC.

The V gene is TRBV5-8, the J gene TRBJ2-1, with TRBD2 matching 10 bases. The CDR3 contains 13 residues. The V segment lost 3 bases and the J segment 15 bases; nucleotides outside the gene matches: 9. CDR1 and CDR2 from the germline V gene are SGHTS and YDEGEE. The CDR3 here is CASSWGLAPLPFF. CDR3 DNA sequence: TGTGCCAGCAGCTGGGGACTAGCGCCGCTCCCGTTCTTC.

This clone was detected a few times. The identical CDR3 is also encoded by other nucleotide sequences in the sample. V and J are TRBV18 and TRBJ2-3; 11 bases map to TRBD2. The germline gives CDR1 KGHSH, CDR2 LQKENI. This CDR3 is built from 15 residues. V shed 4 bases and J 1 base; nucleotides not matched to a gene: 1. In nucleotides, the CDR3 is TGTGCCAGCTCACTGGGACTAGCGGGCACAGATACGCAGTATTTT. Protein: CASSLGLAGTDTQYF.

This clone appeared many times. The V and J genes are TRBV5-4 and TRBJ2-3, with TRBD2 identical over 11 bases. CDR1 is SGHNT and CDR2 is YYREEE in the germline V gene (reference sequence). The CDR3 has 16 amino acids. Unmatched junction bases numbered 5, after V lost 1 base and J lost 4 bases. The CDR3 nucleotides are TGTGCCAGCAGCTTGTATGCTAGCGGGAGGTCAGATACGCAGTATTTT. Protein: CASSLYASGRSDTQYF.

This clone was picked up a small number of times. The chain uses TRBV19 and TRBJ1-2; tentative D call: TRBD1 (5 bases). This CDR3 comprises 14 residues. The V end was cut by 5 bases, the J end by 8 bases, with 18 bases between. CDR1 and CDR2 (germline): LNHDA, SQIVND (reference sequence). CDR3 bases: TGTGCCAGTAGTCCTGACCGGAGGGGAGGCGGCTACACCTTC. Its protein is CASSPDRRGGGYTF.

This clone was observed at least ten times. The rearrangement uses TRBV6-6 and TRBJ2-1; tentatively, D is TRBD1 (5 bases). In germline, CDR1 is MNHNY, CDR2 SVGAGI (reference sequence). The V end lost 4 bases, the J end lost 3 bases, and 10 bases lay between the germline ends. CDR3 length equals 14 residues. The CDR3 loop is CASSFSRVYNEQFF. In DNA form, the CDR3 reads TGTGCCAGCAGTTTTTCCAGGGTCTACAATGAGCAGTTCTTC.

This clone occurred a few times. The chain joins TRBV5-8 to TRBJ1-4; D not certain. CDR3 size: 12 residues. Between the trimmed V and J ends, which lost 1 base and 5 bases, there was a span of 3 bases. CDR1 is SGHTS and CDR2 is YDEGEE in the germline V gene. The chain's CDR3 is CASSLRNEKLFF. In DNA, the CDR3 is TGTGCCAGCAGCTTGAGAAATGAAAAACTGTTTTTT.

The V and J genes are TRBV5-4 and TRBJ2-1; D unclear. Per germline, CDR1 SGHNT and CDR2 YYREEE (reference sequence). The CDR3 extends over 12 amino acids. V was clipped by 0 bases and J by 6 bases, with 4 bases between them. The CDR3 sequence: CASSLVINEQFF. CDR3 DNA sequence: TGTGCCAGCAGCTTGGTAATCAATGAGCAGTTCTTC.

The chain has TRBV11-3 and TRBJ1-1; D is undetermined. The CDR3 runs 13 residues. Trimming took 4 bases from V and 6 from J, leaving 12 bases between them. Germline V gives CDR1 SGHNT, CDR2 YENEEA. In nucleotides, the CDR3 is TGTGCCAGCAGCTCCCCGAGGGTGCCTGAAGCTTTCTTT. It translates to CASSSPRVPEAFF.

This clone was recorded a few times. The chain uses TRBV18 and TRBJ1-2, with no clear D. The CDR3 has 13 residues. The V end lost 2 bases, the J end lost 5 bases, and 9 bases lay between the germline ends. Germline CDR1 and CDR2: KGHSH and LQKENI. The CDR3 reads CASSPDGSYGYTF. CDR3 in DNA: TGTGCCAGCTCACCAGACGGTAGTTATGGCTACACCTTC.

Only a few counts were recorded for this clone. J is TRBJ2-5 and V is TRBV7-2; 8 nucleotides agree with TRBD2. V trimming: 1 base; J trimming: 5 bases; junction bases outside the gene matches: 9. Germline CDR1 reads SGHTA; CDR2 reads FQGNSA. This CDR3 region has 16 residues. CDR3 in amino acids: CASSLEWRGARETQYF. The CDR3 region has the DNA TGTGCCAGCAGCTTAGAATGGCGGGGGGCACGGGAGACCCAGTACTTC.

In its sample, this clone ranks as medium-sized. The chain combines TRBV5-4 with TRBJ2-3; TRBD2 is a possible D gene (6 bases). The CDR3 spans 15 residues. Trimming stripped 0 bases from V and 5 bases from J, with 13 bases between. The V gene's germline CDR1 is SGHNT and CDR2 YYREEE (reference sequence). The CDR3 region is CASSLAAGIEDTQYF. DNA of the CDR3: TGTGCCAGCAGCTTGGCCGCGGGAATTGAAGATACGCAGTATTTT.

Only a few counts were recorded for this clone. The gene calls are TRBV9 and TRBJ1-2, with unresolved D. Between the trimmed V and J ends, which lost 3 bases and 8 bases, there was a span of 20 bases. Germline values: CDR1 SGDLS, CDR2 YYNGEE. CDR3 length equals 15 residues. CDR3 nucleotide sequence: TGTGCCAGCAGCGATTGGCACATCCCAAGGAACGGCTACACCTTC. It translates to CASSDWHIPRNGYTF. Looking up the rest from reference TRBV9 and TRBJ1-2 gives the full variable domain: DSGVTQTPKHLITATGQRVTLRCSPRSGDLSVYWYQQSLDQGLQFLIQYYNGEERAKGNILERFSAQQFPDLHSELNLSSLELGDSALYFCASSDWHIPRNGYTFGSGTRLTVV.

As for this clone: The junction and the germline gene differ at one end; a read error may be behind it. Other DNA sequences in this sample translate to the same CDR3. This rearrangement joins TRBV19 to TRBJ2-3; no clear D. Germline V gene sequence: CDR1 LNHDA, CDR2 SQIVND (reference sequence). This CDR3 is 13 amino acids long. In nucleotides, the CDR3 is TGCGCCAGTAGTCATGGGCACACAGATACGCAGTATTTT. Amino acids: CASSHGHTDTQYF.

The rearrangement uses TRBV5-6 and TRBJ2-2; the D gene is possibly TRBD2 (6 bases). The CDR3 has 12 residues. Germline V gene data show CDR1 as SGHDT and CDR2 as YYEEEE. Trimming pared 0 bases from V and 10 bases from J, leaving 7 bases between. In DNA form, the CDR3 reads TGTGCCAGCAGCTTGGGGCGGGAGGAGCTGTTTTTT. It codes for CASSLGREELFF. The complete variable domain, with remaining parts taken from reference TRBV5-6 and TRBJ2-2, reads DAGVTQSPTHLIKTRGQQVTLRCSPKSGHDTVSWYQQALGQGPQFIFQYYEEEERQRGNFPDRFSGHQFPNYSSELNVNALLLGDSALYLCASSLGREELFFGEGSRLTVL.

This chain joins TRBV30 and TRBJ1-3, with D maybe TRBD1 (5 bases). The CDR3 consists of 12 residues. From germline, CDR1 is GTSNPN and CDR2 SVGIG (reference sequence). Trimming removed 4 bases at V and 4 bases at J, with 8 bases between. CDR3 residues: CAWNDRGNTIYF. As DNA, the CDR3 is TGTGCCTGGAACGACAGAGGAAACACCATATATTTT.

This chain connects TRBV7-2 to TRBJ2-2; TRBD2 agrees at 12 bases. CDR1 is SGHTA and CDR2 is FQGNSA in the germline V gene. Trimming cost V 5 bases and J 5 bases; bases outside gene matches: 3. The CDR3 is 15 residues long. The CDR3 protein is CASSPGLAGTGELFF. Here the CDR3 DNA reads TGTGCCAGCAGCCCCGGACTAGCGGGGACCGGGGAGCTGTTTTTT.

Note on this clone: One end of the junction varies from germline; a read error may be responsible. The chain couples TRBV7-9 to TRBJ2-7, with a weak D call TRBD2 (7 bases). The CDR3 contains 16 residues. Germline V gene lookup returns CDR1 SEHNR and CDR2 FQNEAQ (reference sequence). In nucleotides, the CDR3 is TGCGCCAGCAGCCAAGATGGCGGGGGCAGCCACTACGAGCAGTACTTC. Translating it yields CASSQDGGGSHYEQYF.

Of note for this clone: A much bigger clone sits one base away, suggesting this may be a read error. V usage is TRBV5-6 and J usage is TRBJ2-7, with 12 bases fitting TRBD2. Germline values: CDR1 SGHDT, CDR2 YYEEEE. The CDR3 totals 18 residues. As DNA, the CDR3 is TGTGCCCGCAGCTCAAGGGCTAGCGGGGGGGCGTCTCCCTACGAGCAGTACTTC. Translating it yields CARSSRASGGASPYEQYF. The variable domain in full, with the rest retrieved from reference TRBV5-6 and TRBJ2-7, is DAGVTQSPTHLIKTRGQQVTLRCSPKSGHDTVSWYQQALGQGPQFIFQYYEEEERQRGNFPDRFSGHQFPNYSSELNVNALLLGDSALYLCARSSRASGGASPYEQYFGPGTRLTVT.